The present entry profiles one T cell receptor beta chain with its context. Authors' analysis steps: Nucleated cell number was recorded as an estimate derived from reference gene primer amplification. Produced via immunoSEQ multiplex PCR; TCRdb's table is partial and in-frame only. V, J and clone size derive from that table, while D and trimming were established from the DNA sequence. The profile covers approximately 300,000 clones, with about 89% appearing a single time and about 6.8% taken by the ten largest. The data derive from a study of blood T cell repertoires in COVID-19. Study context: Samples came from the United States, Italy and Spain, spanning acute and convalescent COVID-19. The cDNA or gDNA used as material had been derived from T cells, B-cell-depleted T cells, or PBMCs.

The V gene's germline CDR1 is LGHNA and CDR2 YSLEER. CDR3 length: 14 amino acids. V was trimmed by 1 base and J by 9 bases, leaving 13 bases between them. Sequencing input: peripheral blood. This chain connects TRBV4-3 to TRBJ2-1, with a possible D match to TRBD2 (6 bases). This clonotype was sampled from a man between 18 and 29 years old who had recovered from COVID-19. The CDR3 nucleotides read TGCGCCAGCAGCCAAGTTGGAGGGTTCTGTGAGCAGTTCTTC. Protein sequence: CASSQVGGFCEQFF.